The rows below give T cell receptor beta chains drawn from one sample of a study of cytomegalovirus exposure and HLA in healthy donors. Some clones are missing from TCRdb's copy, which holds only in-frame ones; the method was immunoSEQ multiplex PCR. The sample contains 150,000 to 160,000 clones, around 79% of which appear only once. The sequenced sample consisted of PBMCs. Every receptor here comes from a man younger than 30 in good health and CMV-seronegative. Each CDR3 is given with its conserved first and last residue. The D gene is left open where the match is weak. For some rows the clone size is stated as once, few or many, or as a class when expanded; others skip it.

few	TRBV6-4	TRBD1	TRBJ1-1	TGTGCCAGTTCAAAACAGGGGGTTGGTCTGAACACTGAAGCTTTCTTT	CASSKQGVGLNTEAFF
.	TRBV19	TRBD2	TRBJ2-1	TGTGCCAGTAGCGGGGGGGCGTATAATGAGCAGTTCTTC	CASSGGAYNEQFF
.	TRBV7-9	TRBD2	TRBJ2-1	TGTGCCAGCAGCTTAGCAGGGGAGGGCAATGGGCAGTTCTTC	CASSLAGEGNGQFF
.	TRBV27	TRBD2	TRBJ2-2	TGTGCCACCTACTTCACGGGGGGGGCGGTGGCTACCGGGGAGCTGTTTTTT	CATYFTGGAVATGELFF
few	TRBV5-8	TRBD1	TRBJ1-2	TGTGCCAGCAGCCCGGACAGGGACCTCTATGGCTACACCTTC	CASSPDRDLYGYTF
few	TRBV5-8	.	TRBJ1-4	TGTGCCAGCAGCTACCTAACCGGACAAGTTAATGAAAAACTGTTTTTT	CASSYLTGQVNEKLFF
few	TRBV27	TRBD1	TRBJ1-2	TGTGCCAGCAGCTTCATCGGGACAGCCATCGGCTACACCTTC	CASSFIGTAIGYTF
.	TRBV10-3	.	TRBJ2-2	TGTGCCATCAGTGAGAATCAGGGCGTCGCCGGGGAGCTGTTTTTT	CAISENQGVAGELFF
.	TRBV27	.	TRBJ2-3	TGTGCCAGCAGTTCGGACTTTTCCCCAGATACGCAGTATTTT	CASSSDFSPDTQYF
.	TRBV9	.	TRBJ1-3	TGTGCCAGCAGCCCCCAGATGATAGGAAACACCATATATTTT	CASSPQMIGNTIYF